This TCR beta chain was identified in a study of blood T cell repertoires in COVID-19. Study-wide context: PBMCs, B-cell-depleted T cells, or T cells were the source of the cDNA or gDNA that made up the material.

This clone was seen repeatedly, ten times or more. Assay: immunoSEQ multiplex PCR; the TCRdb copy retains only in-frame clones and omits some. Of approximately 260,000 clones in the sample, 70% to 90% were seen once. Per germline, CDR1 SEHNR and CDR2 FQNEAQ (reference sequence). CDR3 length equals 16 residues. The trim removed 4 bases at V and 4 bases at J, leaving 6 bases unmatched. The source of this sequence is a woman aged 70-85 years with acute or convalescent COVID-19. This chain links TRBV7-9 with TRBJ2-3; 12 positions agree with TRBD2. The sample comprised peripheral blood. CDR3 amino acids: CASSSSGGAVADTQYF. CDR3 coding DNA: TGTGCCAGCAGCTCTAGCGGGGGGGCCGTGGCAGATACGCAGTATTTT.